This passage covers 7 T cell receptor beta chains from one sample sequenced in a study of PD-L1 blockade in urothelial cancer. Regarding time point: pretreatment peripheral blood. The method was immunoSEQ multiplex PCR; TCRdb's version includes in-frame clones alone and lacks a portion of them. Counted here are fewer than 75,000 clones, 85% to 90% occurring once; the ten biggest clones make up under 6%. The sequencing used PBMCs, collected around atezolizumab (anti-PD-L1) treatment. These receptors were taken from a man aged 70 or older with urothelial cancer.

The chain uses TRBV7-3 and TRBJ2-2, with TRBD2 matching 8 bases. The germline V gene encodes CDR1 SGHTA and CDR2 FQGTGA. CDR3 length equals 17 residues. Trimming took 2 bases from V and 1 from J; bases not matched to a gene: 6. CDR3 DNA sequence: TGTGCCAGCAGCTTAGTTGGGCTAGCGGGGAACACCGGGGAGCTGTTTTTT. The encoded protein is CASSLVGLAGNTGELFF.

The chain uses TRBV27 and TRBJ1-4; D gene ambiguous. The CDR3 is 14 amino acids. Trimming removed 5 bases at V and 8 bases at J, with 15 bases between. Germline V gene sequence: CDR1 MNHEY, CDR2 SMNVEV (reference sequence). The CDR3 sequence: CASSAAGFGEKLFF. The CDR3 region has the DNA TGTGCCAGCAGTGCAGCCGGGTTTGGCGAAAAACTGTTTTTT.

The chain uses TRBV5-1 and TRBJ2-6, with a tentative D call TRBD1 (5 bases). CDR3 length: 15 residues. Per germline, CDR1 SGHRS and CDR2 YFSETQ. Trimming left V 0 bases short and J 4 bases short, with 8 bases between. CDR3 region: CASSLVGEGANVLTF. The CDR3 DNA is TGCGCCAGCAGCTTGGTAGGGGAAGGGGCCAACGTCCTGACTTTC.

This rearrangement joins TRBV6-1 to TRBJ2-7, with a weak D call TRBD2 (7 bases). Germline assignment: CDR1 MNHNS and CDR2 SASEGT. The germline V and J ends were trimmed by 3 bases and 0 bases, with 12 bases remaining between them. The CDR3 has 15 amino acids. The DNA of the CDR3 is TGTGCCAGCAGTGACGGGGGGCCTCCCTCCTACGAGCAGTACTTC. Amino acids: CASSDGGPPSYEQYF.

The V call is TRBV5-4, the J call TRBJ2-5, with D tentatively TRBD2 (5 bases). V lost 0 bases, J lost 5 bases, and 11 bases lay in between. The CDR3 length is 14 residues. Germline-derived CDR1 and CDR2 are SGHNT and YYREEE (reference sequence). The CDR3 DNA follows: TGTGCCAGCAGCTTGGAGGCTAGCAGTGAGACCCAGTACTTC. It translates to CASSLEASSETQYF.

The V call is TRBV5-1, the J call TRBJ2-2; 8 nucleotides match TRBD2. The trim removed 0 bases at V and 3 bases at J, leaving 10 bases unmatched. CDR3 length: 18 amino acids. Germline CDR1 and CDR2: SGHRS and YFSETQ. The CDR3 DNA reads as TGCGCCAGCAGCTTGGCTTCGCGCCTAGCGGGCCACACCGGGGAGCTGTTTTTT. Translated: CASSLASRLAGHTGELFF.

The rearrangement uses TRBV9 and TRBJ2-3; maybe TRBD1 (5 bases). The CDR3 runs 16 residues. Trimming removed 2 bases from V and 3 bases from J, with 16 bases in between. Per the germline V gene, CDR1 is SGDLS and CDR2 is YYNGEE. CDR3 amino acids: CASSVALGVETDTQYF. CDR3 coding DNA: TGTGCCAGCAGCGTTGCCCTAGGGGTGGAGACAGATACGCAGTATTTT.